The rows below give T cell receptor beta chains drawn from one sample of a study of blood T cell repertoires in COVID-19. Sequenced by immunoSEQ multiplex PCR; TCRdb stores in-frame clones only, minus some. The repertoire holds a few hundred thousand clones, with about 83% as singletons. Sample: peripheral blood. The source is a woman aged 45-59 years with acute or convalescent COVID-19. Both conserved end residues are part of each CDR3. The order of the fields is V gene, clone size, CDR3 length, D gene, J gene, CDR3 DNA, CDR3 protein. The D gene is left open where the match is weak. Clone size is not always given. Where it is, it says once, few, many or a class for expanded clones.

TRBV6-5,.,14,.,TRBJ1-1,TGTGCCAGCAGTACAGACAGAATGAACACTGAAGCTTTCTTT,CASSTDRMNTEAFF
TRBV30,.,13,TRBD1,TRBJ2-7,TGTGCCTGGAACCGGGACAGGGTCAACGAGCAGTACTTC,CAWNRDRVNEQYF
TRBV6-2/TRBV6-3,.,13,TRBD1,TRBJ1-1,TGTGCCAGCAGTTACACGGGACAGGGTAAAGCTTTCTTT,CASSYTGQGKAFF
TRBV7-2,.,15,.,TRBJ1-4,TGTGCCAGCAGCTTAAGGGGAGGGGGTAATGAAAAACTGTTTTTT,CASSLRGGGNEKLFF
TRBV11-2,.,16,.,TRBJ1-4,TGTGCCAGCAGTCCACGGCGGCGCGGAGTTGCTGAAAAACTGTTTTTT,CASSPRRRGVAEKLFF
TRBV19,.,14,.,TRBJ1-1,TGTGCCAGTAGTATGGGGCAGGGGAACACTGAAGCTTTCTTT,CASSMGQGNTEAFF
TRBV28,.,15,.,TRBJ2-1,TGTGCCAGCAGTCCGCCACAGGGTAGCGCCAATGAGCAGTTCTTC,CASSPPQGSANEQFF
TRBV24-1,.,13,TRBD1,TRBJ1-3,TGTGCCACCAGTGCAGGGGGTGGAAACACCATATATTTT,CATSAGGGNTIYF
TRBV5-8,.,13,.,TRBJ1-1,TGTGCCAGCAGCGTCAGGGGATCCACTGAAGCTTTCTTT,CASSVRGSTEAFF
TRBV11-2,once,18,TRBD2,TRBJ2-3,TGTGCCAGCAGCTTAGCGCTAGCGGGCCCTCTGGACACAGATACGCAGTATTTT,CASSLALAGPLDTDTQYF
TRBV12-3/TRBV12-4,.,13,TRBD1,TRBJ1-1,TGTGCCAGCAGTCGGGACAGGGACACTGAAGCTTTCTTT,CASSRDRDTEAFF
TRBV9,.,16,TRBD1,TRBJ2-7,TGTGCCAGCAGCGTAGAAGGTGCCAGGGGGCTCCACGAGCAGTACTTC,CASSVEGARGLHEQYF
TRBV7-2,.,14,TRBD1,TRBJ1-5,TGTGCCAGCAGCTCGAGACAGGGTGGGCAGCCCCAGCATTTT,CASSSRQGGQPQHF